Presented here are 18 T cell receptor beta chains from one specimen sequenced in a study of blood T cell repertoires in COVID-19. Sequenced by immunoSEQ multiplex PCR; TCRdb stores in-frame clones only, minus some. The top ten hold about 4.5% of the sample, which has 250,000 to 350,000 clones, around 89% seen once. The specimen was PBMCs or T cells enriched from blood (not recorded which). The receptors were sampled from a woman in her late teens or twenties with acute COVID-19.

This chain uses TRBV28 with TRBJ1-1, with D unresolved. V was cut by 3 bases and J by 7 bases, with 21 bases left in between. The CDR3 runs to 16 residues. The germline V gene has CDR1 MDHEN and CDR2 SYDVKM. CDR3 sequence (DNA): TGTGCCAGCAGTTTTGAAGGATTGGGAATGGAGGGTGAAGCTTTCTTT. Its protein is CASSFEGLGMEGEAFF.

The J gene is TRBJ1-1, the V gene TRBV5-1; TRBD1 might be the D (5 bases). Between the trimmed V and J ends, which lost 0 bases and 0 bases, there was a span of 18 bases. The germline V gene has CDR1 SGHRS and CDR2 YFSETQ. The CDR3 loop spans 18 amino acids. The CDR3 loop reads CASSLVDWGDGMNTEAFF. The DNA of the CDR3 is TGCGCCAGCAGCTTGGTAGATTGGGGGGACGGTATGAACACTGAAGCTTTCTTT.

This clone was observed a single time. The rearrangement joins TRBV21-1 to TRBJ2-1; the D call TRBD2 from the table was never checked on the DNA. TRBV21-1 is marked as a pseudogene. This CDR3 spans 18 amino acids. The CDR3 here is CASSSREGSGRPYNEQFF. The CDR3 nucleotides read TGTGCCAGCAGCAGCAGGGAGGGTAGCGGGAGGCCTTACAATGAGCAGTTCTTC.

The V and J genes are TRBV19 and TRBJ1-3, with no clear D. The CDR3 contains 15 residues. Germline CDR1 LNHDA, CDR2 SQIVND (reference sequence). The ends were cut back, 9 bases at V and 0 bases at J, with 15 bases in the middle. CDR3 region: CASSQFFNSGNTIYF. Here the CDR3 DNA reads TGTGCCAGCTCACAGTTTTTCAACTCTGGAAACACCATATATTTT. The complete variable domain, with remaining parts taken from reference TRBV19 and TRBJ1-3, reads DGGITQSPKYLFRKEGQNVTLSCEQNLNHDAMYWYRQDPGQGLRLIYYSQIVNDFQKGDIAEGYSVSREKKESFPLTVTSAQKNPTAFYLCASSQFFNSGNTIYFGEGSWLTVV.

In its sample, this clone was seen once. Other DNA sequences in the same sample also yield this CDR3. V is TRBV4-1 and J is TRBJ2-7, with TRBD1 as a possible D gene (5 bases). CDR3 length equals 15 residues. The germline V gene encodes CDR1 MGHRA and CDR2 YSYEKL. Trimming stripped 0 bases from V and 2 bases from J, with 11 bases between. The chain's CDR3 is CASSQEGTGAYEQYF. In DNA form, the CDR3 reads TGCGCCAGCAGCCAAGAGGGAACAGGAGCCTACGAGCAGTACTTC.

The rearrangement links TRBV9 to TRBJ2-2; 7 bases are shared with TRBD2. CDR1 and CDR2 from the germline V gene are SGDLS and YYNGEE. The V and J ends lost 1 base and 5 bases, in that order; junction bases with no gene match: 11. The CDR3 contains 17 residues. The CDR3, as DNA: TGTGCCAGCAGCGTACAGGTGGGGGGAGGGCCAACCGGGGAGCTGTTTTTT. Its translation is CASSVQVGGGPTGELFF.

J is TRBJ1-2 and V is TRBV13, with a possible D match to TRBD1 (5 bases). CDR1 is PRHDT, CDR2 FYEKMQ, per germline (reference sequence). The V end lost 4 bases, the J end lost 5 bases, and 14 bases lay between the germline ends. This CDR3 has 14 residues. The CDR3 nucleotides are TGTGCCAGCAGCTCCGGGACTCCGGGGTATGGCTACACCTTC. Protein: CASSSGTPGYGYTF. Full variable domain (outside the CDR3, taken from reference TRBV13 and TRBJ1-2): AAGVIQSPRHLIKEKRETATLKCYPIPRHDTVYWYQQGPGQDPQFLISFYEKMQSDKGSIPDRFSAQQFSDYHSELNMSSLELGDSALYFCASSSGTPGYGYTFGSGTRLTVV.

In its sample, this clone was seen once. The chain couples TRBV10-3 to TRBJ1-4; no clear D. The germline V gene has CDR1 ENHRY and CDR2 SYGVKD. V was clipped by 0 bases and J by 7 bases, with 12 bases between them. CDR3 size: 15 residues. CDR3 amino acids: CAISESSQFVEKLFF. The DNA of the CDR3 is TGTGCCATCAGTGAGTCGTCGCAGTTTGTTGAAAAACTGTTTTTT.

The chain joins TRBV4-1 to TRBJ2-1; D is unclear. The CDR3 sequence is 14 residues long. V was pared by 0 bases and J by 4 bases, with 7 bases between. In germline, CDR1 is MGHRA, CDR2 YSYEKL. This CDR3 reads CASSQDPLYNEQFF. In DNA, the CDR3 is TGCGCCAGCAGCCAAGATCCACTGTACAATGAGCAGTTCTTC.

The J gene is TRBJ2-3, the V gene TRBV7-9; D is unclear. The CDR3 extends over 13 amino acids. Per germline, CDR1 SEHNR and CDR2 FQNEAQ (reference sequence). The V end was cut by 6 bases, the J end by 5 bases, with 12 bases between. The CDR3 DNA sequence: TGTGCCAGCAGTCATACCACTCGAGATACGCAGTATTTT. This encodes CASSHTTRDTQYF. The variable domain in full, completed from reference TRBV7-9 and TRBJ2-3, reads DTGVSQNPRHKITKRGQNVTFRCDPISEHNRLYWYRQTLGQGPEFLTYFQNEAQLEKSRLLSDRFSAERPKGSFSTLEIQRTEQGDSAMYLCASSHTTRDTQYFGPGTRLTVL.

The chain's CDR3 is CASSDSAFDSYNEQFF. The CDR3 DNA is TGTGCCAGCAGTGACTCGGCATTCGACTCCTACAATGAGCAGTTCTTC. The chain combines TRBV6-4 with TRBJ2-1; D call uncertain. The CDR3 runs 16 residues. V lost 0 bases and J 0 bases, leaving 9 bases between the germline ends. Germline CDR1 and CDR2: MRHNA and SNTAGT.

The V and J genes are TRBV9 and TRBJ1-4; 8 bases map to TRBD1. This CDR3 spans 15 amino acids. The ends lost 4 bases at V and 9 bases at J; junction bases unmatched: 11. The germline V gene has CDR1 SGDLS and CDR2 YYNGEE. For the CDR3, the DNA is TGTGCCAGCAGCCAGAGCGGGACAGGCGTACAAAAACTGTTTTTT. Translated: CASSQSGTGVQKLFF.

The V gene is TRBV7-9, the J gene TRBJ1-4; D remains ambiguous. Trimming stripped 4 bases from V and 0 bases from J, with 9 bases between. Germline CDR1 reads SEHNR; CDR2 reads FQNEAQ (reference sequence). CDR3 size: 15 residues. The CDR3 DNA reads TGTGCCAGCAGCTCGCGAAGTCCAACTAATGAAAAACTGTTTTTT. Its translation: CASSSRSPTNEKLFF.

The CDR3 DNA reads as TGTGCCAGCAGCCCTAGAGACCTGGCACCCGGAGCCAAAAACATTCAGTACTTC. Translation gives CASSPRDLAPGAKNIQYF. This sequence joins TRBV7-2 and TRBJ2-4; no definite D call. Germline V gives CDR1 SGHTA, CDR2 FQGNSA. The CDR3 totals 18 residues. V was cut by 5 bases and J by 0 bases, with 20 bases left in between.

The rearrangement uses TRBV19 and TRBJ1-5; D unclear. Germline assignment: CDR1 LNHDA and CDR2 SQIVND (reference sequence). The CDR3 is 14 amino acids. V lost 7 bases, J lost 2 bases, and 12 bases lay in between. CDR3 in amino acids: CASTLNGGNQPQHF. The CDR3 bases are TGTGCCAGTACTTTAAACGGGGGCAATCAGCCCCAGCATTTT.

The chain links TRBV27 to TRBJ2-7; tentative D call: TRBD1 (6 bases). Germline CDR1 reads MNHEY; CDR2 reads SMNVEV (reference sequence). V was cut by 8 bases and J by 0 bases, with 11 bases left in between. This CDR3 is built from 13 residues. The CDR3 region has the DNA TGTGCCAGCGGGAGACAGGACTCCTACGAGCAGTACTTC. It yields the protein CASGRQDSYEQYF.

The gene calls are TRBV7-3 and TRBJ2-7; TRBD2 matches at 12 bases. This CDR3 region has 15 residues. J lost 2 bases, V lost 5 bases, and 4 bases had no gene match. Germline V gives CDR1 SGHTA, CDR2 FQGTGA. The DNA for the CDR3 is TGTGCCAGCAGCCAGGGACTAGCGGGCACCTACGAGCAGTACTTC. This codes for CASSQGLAGTYEQYF.

V is TRBV28 and J is TRBJ1-2, with D unclear. The CDR3 has 12 residues. Germline V gene sequence: CDR1 MDHEN, CDR2 SYDVKM. V lost 5 bases and J 4 bases, leaving 8 bases between the germline ends. This chain's CDR3 is CASSTSIYGYTF. The CDR3 coding sequence is TGTGCCAGCAGTACATCGATCTATGGCTACACCTTC.